These 15 T cell receptor beta chains were all obtained from the same sample, sequenced in a study of control samples from healthy donors and cancer patients. Method: immunoSEQ multiplex PCR; TCRdb's copy keeps in-frame clones and lacks some. The sample carries approximately 160,000 clones, under 95% recorded once. Sequencing was carried out using blood. These receptors were obtained from a woman younger than 30 in good health.

The rearrangement joins TRBV15 to TRBJ1-6; D call uncertain. Germline CDR1 is LNHNV and CDR2 is YYDKDF (reference sequence). V lost 5 bases and J lost 9, with 17 bases in between. This CDR3 is built from 15 residues. The CDR3 loop reads CATSLNGRGISPLHF. In nucleotides, the CDR3 is TGTGCCACCAGCCTTAACGGACGTGGAATTTCACCCCTCCACTTT.

The J gene is TRBJ2-7, the V gene TRBV7-9, with TRBD1 matching over 11 bases. The trim removed 0 bases at V and 1 base at J, leaving 5 bases unmatched. Germline assignment: CDR1 SEHNR and CDR2 FQNEAQ (reference sequence). CDR3 length: 17 amino acids. The CDR3 region is CASSLAPGQGGSYEQYF. The CDR3 DNA sequence: TGTGCCAGCAGCTTAGCACCGGGACAGGGGGGATCCTACGAGCAGTACTTC.

The rearrangement uses TRBV2 and TRBJ2-3, with 12 bases that match TRBD2. The CDR3 is made up of 18 amino acids. Germline V gives CDR1 SNHLY, CDR2 FYNNEI. The J segment lost 2 bases and the V segment lost 2 bases, leaving 8 bases of the junction unmatched. For the CDR3, the DNA is TGTGCCAGCAGTGAAAGACTAGCGGGGGACTTTTCCACAGATACGCAGTATTTT. Translation gives CASSERLAGDFSTDTQYF.

The V call is TRBV28, the J call TRBJ2-3; 12 positions match TRBD2. Trimming at V came to 3 bases and at J to 4 bases, leaving 17 bases not matched to a gene. Germline CDR1 MDHEN, CDR2 SYDVKM. There are 20 residues in the CDR3. CDR3 in DNA: TGTGCCAGCAGTTTGGGTAGGGTGGCTAGCGGGAGGGCCAGGGCAGATACGCAGTATTTT. As protein: CASSLGRVASGRARADTQYF.

In this sample, this clone turned up a few times. The J gene is TRBJ2-7, the V gene TRBV10-2; 9 nucleotides line up with TRBD1. Germline V gene data show CDR1 as WSHSY and CDR2 as SAAADI. The J segment lost 2 bases and the V segment lost 8 bases, leaving 10 bases of the junction unmatched. The CDR3 totals 15 residues. In DNA, the CDR3 is TGCGCCAGCTCCGAACAGGGACAGGGACCCTACGAGCAGTACTTC. Translation gives CASSEQGQGPYEQYF.

The chain has TRBV11-2 and TRBJ1-6, with no clear D. Trimming pared 5 bases from V and 0 bases from J, leaving 11 bases between. This CDR3 contains 16 residues. In germline, CDR1 is SGHAT, CDR2 FQNNGV. CDR3 loop: CASSRSASSYNSPLHF. CDR3 DNA: TGTGCCAGCAGCCGATCCGCGAGCTCCTATAATTCACCCCTCCACTTT.

The chain recombines TRBV29-1 with TRBJ2-7; tentative D call: TRBD1 (5 bases). The V gene lost 7 bases and the J gene lost 3 bases, with 10 bases spanning the gap. The CDR3 is made up of 11 amino acids. Germline V lookup: CDR1 SQVTM, CDR2 ANQGSEA. Here the CDR3 reads CSGRTNYEQYF. The CDR3 nucleotides read TGCAGCGGCCGGACAAACTACGAGCAGTACTTC.

The chain joins TRBV18 to TRBJ1-1, with D perhaps matching TRBD1 (5 bases). The germline V gene has CDR1 KGHSH and CDR2 LQKENI. This CDR3 region has 12 residues. With 0 bases removed from V and 7 bases from J, the gap between germline ends came to 6 bases. The CDR3 loop reads CASSPPTDEAFF. In DNA form, the CDR3 reads TGTGCCAGCTCACCACCGACAGATGAAGCTTTCTTT.

This rearrangement joins TRBV19 to TRBJ1-2; TRBD1 matches 7 bases. The CDR3 length is 16 residues. V dropped 4 bases and J dropped 4; count of bases not matched to a gene: 12. Germline lookup yields CDR1 LNHDA and CDR2 SQIVND (reference sequence). CDR3 DNA: TGTGCCAGTAGTAAGGGACAGTACACCGGGGGCTATGGCTACACCTTC. Translated: CASSKGQYTGGYGYTF.

The chain combines TRBV24-1 with TRBJ1-2; no firm D call. This CDR3 contains 14 residues. Germline-derived CDR1 and CDR2 are KGHDR and SFDVKD. V dropped 3 bases and J dropped 1 base, with 8 bases sitting between them. The CDR3 here is CATSDLGVNYGYTF. In nucleotides, the CDR3 is TGTGCCACCAGTGATCTAGGTGTTAACTATGGCTACACCTTC.

The chain employs TRBV3-1 (or the pseudogene TRBV3-2) and TRBJ1-5; D uncertain. V lost 4 bases and J 3 bases, leaving 7 bases between the germline ends. This CDR3 is 13 amino acids long. Germline assignment: CDR1 LGHDT and CDR2 YNNKEL (reference sequence). The chain's CDR3 is CASSLTTNQPQHF. The CDR3 DNA reads TGTGCCAGCAGCCTTACCACCAATCAGCCCCAGCATTTT.

A word on this clone: Other DNA sequences in this sample translate to the same CDR3. The chain joins TRBV21-1 to TRBJ1-2. TRBV21-1 is a pseudogene locus. This CDR3 spans 16 amino acids. CDR3 protein: CASSKEACRVAYGYTF. CDR3 in DNA: TGTGCCAGCAGCAAAGAAGCCTGCCGCGTGGCGTATGGCTACACCTTC.

CDR3 amino acids: CASSIRGSSTDTQYF. CDR3 sequence (DNA): TGTGCCAGTAGTATCCGGGGGAGCAGCACAGATACGCAGTATTTT. The chain employs TRBV19 and TRBJ2-3; TRBD2 is a possible D gene (6 bases). There are 15 residues in the CDR3. V dropped 3 bases and J dropped 0 bases, with 10 bases sitting between them. Germline values: CDR1 LNHDA, CDR2 SQIVND (reference sequence).

This clone was counted a single time. This chain uses TRBV2 with TRBJ2-7; 11 bases are shared with TRBD2. The CDR3 contains 14 residues. Germline-derived CDR1 and CDR2 are SNHLY and FYNNEI. Trimming took 7 bases from V and 4 from J; bases not matched to a gene: 6. The chain's CDR3 is CASKRLAGTYEQYF. Here the CDR3 DNA reads TGTGCCAGCAAAAGACTAGCGGGAACTTACGAGCAGTACTTC. The full variable domain, rest sourced from reference TRBV2 and TRBJ2-7, is EPEVTQTPSHQVTQMGQEVILRCVPISNHLYFYWYRQILGQKVEFLVSFYNNEISEKSEIFDDQFSVERPDGSNFTLKIRSTKLEDSAMYFCASKRLAGTYEQYFGPGTRLTVT.

The chain links TRBV13 to TRBJ1-1, with D maybe TRBD1 (5 bases). The CDR3 contains 14 residues. Per the germline V gene, CDR1 is PRHDT and CDR2 is FYEKMQ (reference sequence). Between the trimmed V and J ends, which lost 5 bases and 0 bases, there was a span of 10 bases. The CDR3 sequence is CASSPQGLNTEAFF. In DNA, the CDR3 is TGTGCCAGCAGCCCTCAGGGTTTGAACACTGAAGCTTTCTTT.